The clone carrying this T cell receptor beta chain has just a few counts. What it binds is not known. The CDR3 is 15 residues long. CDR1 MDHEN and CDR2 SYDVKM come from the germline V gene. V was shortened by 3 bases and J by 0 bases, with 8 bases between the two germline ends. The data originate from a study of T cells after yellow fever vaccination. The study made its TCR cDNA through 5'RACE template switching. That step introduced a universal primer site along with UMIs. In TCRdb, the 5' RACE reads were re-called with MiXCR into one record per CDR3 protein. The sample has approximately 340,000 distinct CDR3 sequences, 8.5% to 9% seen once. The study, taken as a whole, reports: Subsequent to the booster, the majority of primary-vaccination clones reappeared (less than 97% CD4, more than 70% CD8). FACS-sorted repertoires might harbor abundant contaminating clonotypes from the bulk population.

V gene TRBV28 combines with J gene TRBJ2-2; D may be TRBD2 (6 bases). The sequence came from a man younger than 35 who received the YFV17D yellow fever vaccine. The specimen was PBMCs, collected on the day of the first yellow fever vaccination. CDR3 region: CASSLEGSNTGELFF. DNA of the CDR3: TGTGCCAGCAGTTTGGAGGGGTCGAACACCGGGGAGCTGTTTTTT.